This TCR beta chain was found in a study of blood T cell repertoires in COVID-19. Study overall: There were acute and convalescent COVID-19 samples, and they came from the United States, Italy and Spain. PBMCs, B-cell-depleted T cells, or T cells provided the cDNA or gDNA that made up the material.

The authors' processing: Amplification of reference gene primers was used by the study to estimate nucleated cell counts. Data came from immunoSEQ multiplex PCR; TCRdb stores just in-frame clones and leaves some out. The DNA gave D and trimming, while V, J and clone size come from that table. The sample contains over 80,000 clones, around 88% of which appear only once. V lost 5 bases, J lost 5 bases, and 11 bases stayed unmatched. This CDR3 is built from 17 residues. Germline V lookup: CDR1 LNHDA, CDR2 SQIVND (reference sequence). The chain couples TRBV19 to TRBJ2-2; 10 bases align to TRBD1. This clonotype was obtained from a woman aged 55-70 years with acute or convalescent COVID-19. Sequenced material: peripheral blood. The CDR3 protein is CASSLSRTGGNTGELFF. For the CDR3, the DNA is TGTGCCAGTAGTTTATCCCGGACAGGGGGTAATACCGGGGAGCTGTTTTTT.